What follows are 22 T cell receptor beta chains derived from one specimen sequenced in a study of shared clonotypes between healthy human individuals. Assay used: immunoSEQ multiplex PCR; TCRdb lists only in-frame clones, some missing. The table lists about 2,500,000 clones, approximately 94% of them singletons. The sequencing sample was made of naive CD4+ T cells sorted from blood. The subset here: CD45RA+ positively selected. These TCRs come from a man aged 18 to 29 in good health.

The chain's CDR3 is CASSHPGLAGNYEQYF. Here the CDR3 DNA reads TGTGCCAGCTCACACCCGGGGCTAGCGGGCAACTACGAGCAGTACTTC. This rearrangement joins TRBV18 to TRBJ2-7, with 8 bases matching TRBD2. The CDR3 covers 16 residues. The V gene end was trimmed by 4 bases and the J gene end by 3 bases; junction bases not matched to a gene: 11. Germline CDR1 is KGHSH and CDR2 is LQKENI.

This chain uses TRBV28 with TRBJ2-3; 8 nucleotides match TRBD1. This CDR3 spans 16 amino acids. V was clipped by 6 bases and J by 5 bases; unmatched bases: 13. Germline V gene sequence: CDR1 MDHEN, CDR2 SYDVKM. The DNA of the CDR3 is TGTGCCAGCAGATTACAGGGGGTCCCTTCCGTAGATACGCAGTATTTT. Its translation: CASRLQGVPSVDTQYF.

V and J are TRBV15 and TRBJ2-3, with 8 positions matching TRBD2. This CDR3 has 17 residues. Germline lookup yields CDR1 LNHNV and CDR2 YYDKDF (reference sequence). The V segment lost 0 bases and the J segment 5 bases; nucleotides outside the gene matches: 10. The CDR3 loop reads CATSRDRKRESVDTQYF. The CDR3 region has the DNA TGTGCCACCAGCAGAGATAGGAAGCGGGAGTCGGTAGATACGCAGTATTTT.

The chain combines TRBV14 with TRBJ1-1; no firm D call. V shed 4 bases and J shed 4 bases, with 13 bases lying between them. In germline, CDR1 is SGHDN, CDR2 FVKESK. The CDR3 has 14 amino acids. The CDR3 here is CASSPGVGGTEAFF. CDR3 coding DNA: TGTGCCAGCAGCCCCGGGGTCGGCGGCACTGAAGCTTTCTTT.

The CDR3 DNA follows: TGTGCCAGCAGCCCACTCGGTGGGAGCTCCTACAATGAGCAGTTCTTC. As protein: CASSPLGGSSYNEQFF. The chain recombines TRBV7-9 with TRBJ2-1, with D tentatively TRBD2 (5 bases). Germline V gene data show CDR1 as SEHNR and CDR2 as FQNEAQ (reference sequence). The germline V and J ends were trimmed by 5 bases and 0 bases, with 14 bases remaining between them. This CDR3 spans 16 amino acids.

The chain has TRBV30 and TRBJ1-3; D unresolved. The CDR3 contains 13 residues. V lost 2 bases to trimming and J lost 0 bases, with 5 bases between them. CDR1 is GTSNPN, CDR2 SVGIG, per germline (reference sequence). The CDR3 reads CAWSTFSGNTIYF. CDR3 in DNA: TGTGCCTGGAGTACGTTCTCTGGAAACACCATATATTTT.

As to this clone: The same CDR3 also results from other DNA sequences found in this sample. The V gene is TRBV6-5, the J gene TRBJ2-5, with 7 bases lining up with TRBD1. The CDR3 is 13 residues long. CDR1 and CDR2 (germline): MNHEY, SVGAGI. Trimming took 5 bases from V and 3 from J; bases not matched to a gene: 3. The CDR3 protein is CASSGTVKETQYF. DNA for the CDR3: TGTGCCAGCAGTGGGACAGTAAAAGAGACCCAGTACTTC.

A word on this clone: The sample carries other DNA sequences with the same CDR3. The rearrangement links TRBV18 to TRBJ2-2; D ambiguous. The CDR3 is 14 amino acids. The V end lost 3 bases, the J end lost 0 bases, and 5 bases lay between the germline ends. CDR1 is KGHSH and CDR2 is LQKENI in the germline V gene. DNA of the CDR3: TGTGCCAGCTCACCCGGCACGAACACCGGGGAGCTGTTTTTT. Protein product: CASSPGTNTGELFF. Drawing the rest from reference TRBV18 and TRBJ2-2, the complete variable domain is NAGVMQNPRHLVRRRGQEARLRCSPMKGHSHVYWYRQLPEEGLKFMVYLQKENIIDESGMPKERFSAEFPKEGPSILRIQQVVRGDSAAYFCASSPGTNTGELFFGEGSRLTVL.

This chain connects TRBV6-8 to TRBJ2-5, with 7 bases that match TRBD2. This CDR3 has 16 residues. V was pared by 1 base and J by 5 bases, with 10 bases of the junction left unmatched. Per the germline V gene, CDR1 is MNHGY and CDR2 is SAAAGT. CDR3 nucleotide sequence: TGTGCCAGCAGTTACTTTTTCGAGCGGGGCTGTGAGACCCAGTACTTC. Its protein is CASSYFFERGCETQYF.

This chain links TRBV19 with TRBJ2-1, with 13 bases aligning to TRBD2. The CDR3 length is 20 residues. With 0 bases clipped from V and 7 bases from J, the junction kept 15 bases outside the gene matches. Looked up from germline, CDR1 is LNHDA and CDR2 is SQIVND (reference sequence). This chain's CDR3 is CASSIDRWGLAGNRGNEQFF. The CDR3 DNA reads TGTGCCAGTAGTATAGACCGGTGGGGACTAGCGGGAAACAGGGGGAATGAGCAGTTCTTC.

This chain links TRBV10-3 with TRBJ1-3, with a possible D match to TRBD1 (6 bases). The germline gives CDR1 ENHRY, CDR2 SYGVKD. This CDR3 has 15 amino acids. Trimming cost V 6 bases and J 0 bases, with 12 bases left between them. The CDR3 DNA reads as TGTGCCATCAGCGCTATGGACAGCTCTGGAAACACCATATATTTT. This translates into CAISAMDSSGNTIYF.

The genes are TRBV10-3 and TRBJ1-2; 7 positions match TRBD1. The ends lost 3 bases at V and 6 bases at J; junction bases unmatched: 4. This CDR3 is 13 amino acids long. CDR1 is ENHRY and CDR2 is SYGVKD in the germline V gene. CDR3 DNA sequence: TGTGCCATCAGTGATCCTACAGGGGATGGCTACACCTTC. Translated, it gives CAISDPTGDGYTF.

This chain connects TRBV30 to TRBJ1-6; D not certain. V was trimmed by 7 bases and J by 0 bases, leaving 13 bases between them. This CDR3 comprises 15 residues. Germline CDR1 reads GTSNPN; CDR2 reads SVGIG (reference sequence). The CDR3 DNA sequence: TGTGCCTACGGGCCGATTAGCTCCTATAATTCACCCCTCCACTTT. It codes for CAYGPISSYNSPLHF.

This clone was recorded only once. V and J are TRBV7-2 and TRBJ1-2; D remains ambiguous. Germline CDR1 and CDR2: SGHTA and FQGNSA. The CDR3 length is 12 residues. Trimming removed 7 bases at V and 7 bases at J, with 13 bases between. The CDR3 here is CASTEAALGYTF. For the CDR3, the DNA is TGTGCCAGCACCGAGGCGGCCCTTGGCTACACCTTC.

The chain couples TRBV11-2 to TRBJ1-2; D perhaps matches TRBD1 (6 bases). The CDR3 runs to 15 residues. Trimming removed 0 bases at V and 7 bases at J, with 15 bases between. Germline V lookup: CDR1 SGHAT, CDR2 FQNNGV. This CDR3 reads CASSLDSTGAFGYTF. CDR3 DNA: TGTGCCAGCAGCTTAGATTCGACGGGGGCTTTTGGCTACACCTTC.

This clone has a single count. Other DNA sequences of this sample code for an identical CDR3. The genes are TRBV10-1 and TRBJ1-1; D is unresolved. The CDR3 is 13 amino acids. The ends were cut back, 6 bases at V and 0 bases at J, with 8 bases in the middle. In germline, CDR1 is WNHNN, CDR2 SYGVQD (reference sequence). The CDR3, as DNA: TGCGCCAGCAGGGAAGAACTGAACACTGAAGCTTTCTTT. Its protein product is CASREELNTEAFF.

This clone showed up just once. V gene TRBV28 combines with J gene TRBJ1-5, with D uncertain. The CDR3 is 14 amino acids. V was clipped by 2 bases and J by 3 bases, with 8 bases between them. Germline lookup yields CDR1 MDHEN and CDR2 SYDVKM. CDR3 amino acids: CASSLRSINQPQHF. DNA for the CDR3: TGTGCCAGCAGTTTAAGAAGTATCAATCAGCCCCAGCATTTT.

The chain couples TRBV11-2 to TRBJ2-3; 8 nucleotides match TRBD2. Germline V gene sequence: CDR1 SGHAT, CDR2 FQNNGV. CDR3 size: 16 residues. J was trimmed by 0 bases and V by 5 bases; bases with no gene match: 7. CDR3 protein: CASSALLAASTDTQYF. The CDR3 nucleotides are TGTGCCAGCAGCGCCTTACTAGCGGCCAGCACAGATACGCAGTATTTT.

The V and J genes are TRBV6-1 and TRBJ2-3; 8 nucleotides match TRBD1. The CDR3 totals 16 residues. Germline V gene data show CDR1 as MNHNS and CDR2 as SASEGT. The V gene end was trimmed by 2 bases and the J gene end by 6 bases; junction bases not matched to a gene: 10. The CDR3 coding sequence is TGTGCCAGCAGTGAATTGCCAGGGGGCCTTATGGATACGCAGTATTTT. It yields the protein CASSELPGGLMDTQYF.

This clone was observed a handful of times. The chain couples TRBV7-9 to TRBJ1-1; 8 bases are shared with TRBD1. CDR1 SEHNR and CDR2 FQNEAQ come from the germline V gene (reference sequence). The trim removed 4 bases at V and 7 bases at J, leaving 2 bases unmatched. This CDR3 is built from 12 residues. The CDR3 nucleotides are TGTGCCAGCAGCTCGACAGGGGTTGAAGCTTTCTTT. It yields the protein CASSSTGVEAFF.

The rearrangement joins TRBV9 to TRBJ1-1; TRBD1 matches 7 bases. The trim removed 3 bases at V and 0 bases at J, leaving 5 bases unmatched. Germline CDR1 SGDLS, CDR2 YYNGEE. CDR3 size: 15 residues. The CDR3 region has the DNA TGTGCCAGCAGCGCACAGGGGCGGATGAACACTGAAGCTTTCTTT. Translating it yields CASSAQGRMNTEAFF.

CDR3 loop: CASSTRQSSNQPQHF. CDR3 nucleotides: TGTGCCAGCAGTACCAGACAGTCATCCAATCAGCCCCAGCATTTT. The V and J genes are TRBV27 and TRBJ1-5; TRBD1 is a possible D gene (5 bases). This CDR3 comprises 15 residues. From germline, CDR1 is MNHEY and CDR2 SMNVEV (reference sequence). V lost 5 bases and J 3 bases, leaving 14 bases between the germline ends.